Below, one TCR beta chain is given with its context. The time point: patch test 3, about 24 weeks after DPC sensitization. Treatment here: therapeutic diphenylcyclopropenone sensitization with weekly scalp DPC. Researchers sampled blood before each patch test went on. This entry comes from a study of human T cells and chemical hapten exposure. Unique molecular identifiers were linked by the library to individual cDNA molecules. TCRdb re-called the RACE reads through MiXCR, storing one row per CDR3 protein. The sample holds approximately 97,000 distinct CDR3 sequences, 25% to 35% seen once. In germline, CDR1 is SGHTA, CDR2 FQGNSA. Trimming stripped 5 bases from V and 4 bases from J, with 15 bases between. CDR3 length: 14 residues.

This rearrangement joins TRBV7-2 to TRBJ2-7; D is ambiguous. The source material was whole blood, sampled in connection with sensitization to the hapten diphenylcyclopropenone (DPC). The sequence was obtained from a man in his forties with alopecia areata. Some clones in this sample may be carry-over from other donors' samples. The CDR3 sequence is CASSPRVLTYEQYF. For the CDR3, the DNA is TGTGCCAGCAGCCCGCGTGTCCTCACTTACGAGCAGTACTTC.